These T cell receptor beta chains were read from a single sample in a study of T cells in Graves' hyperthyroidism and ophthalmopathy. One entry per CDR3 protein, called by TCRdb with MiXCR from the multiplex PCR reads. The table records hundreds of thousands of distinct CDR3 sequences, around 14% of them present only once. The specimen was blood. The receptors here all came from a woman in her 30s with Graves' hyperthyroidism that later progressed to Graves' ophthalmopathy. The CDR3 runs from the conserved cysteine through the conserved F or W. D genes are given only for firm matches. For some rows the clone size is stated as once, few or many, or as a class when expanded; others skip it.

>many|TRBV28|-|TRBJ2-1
CASSLGGGARREQFF
TGTGCCAGCAGTTTGGGTGGGGGCGCAAGGCGTGAGCAGTTCTTC
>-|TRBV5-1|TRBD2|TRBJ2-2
CASSLGLAGSGELFF
TGCGCCAGCAGCTTGGGACTAGCGGGGTCCGGGGAGCTGTTTTTT
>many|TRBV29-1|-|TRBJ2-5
CSVEGGRILETQYF
TGCAGCGTTGAAGGGGGACGGATCTTAGAGACCCAGTACTTC
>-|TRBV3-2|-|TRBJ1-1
CASSQPGRPLNTEAFF
TGTGCCAGCAGCCAGCCGGGACGGCCCTTGAACACTGAAGCTTTCTTT
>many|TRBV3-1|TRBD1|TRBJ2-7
CASSLGQVAYEQYF
TGTGCCAGCAGCCTCGGACAGGTTGCCTACGAGCAGTACTTC
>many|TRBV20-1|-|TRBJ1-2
CSASLQGIENYGYTF
TGCAGTGCTAGCCTACAGGGCATTGAAAACTATGGCTACACCTTC
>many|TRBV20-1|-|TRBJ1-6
CSAPQGVNSPLHF
TGCAGTGCTCCACAGGGAGTTAATTCACCCCTCCACTTT
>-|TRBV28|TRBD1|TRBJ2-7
CASSSSGTGNYEQYF
TGTGCCAGCAGTTCTTCCGGGACAGGAAACTACGAGCAGTACTTC
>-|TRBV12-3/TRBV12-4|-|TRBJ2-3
CASSWQVIDTQYF
TGTGCCAGCAGTTGGCAGGTCATAGATACGCAGTATTTT
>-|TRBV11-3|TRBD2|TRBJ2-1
CASSRSEVTSGSINEQFF
TGTGCCAGCAGTCGATCAGAGGTAACTAGCGGGAGTATAAATGAGCAGTTCTTC
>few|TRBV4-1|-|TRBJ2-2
CASSQVGTSYQRNTGELFF
TGCGCCAGCAGCCAAGTAGGTACCTCTTATCAAAGGAACACCGGGGAGCTGTTTTTT
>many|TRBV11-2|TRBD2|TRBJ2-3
CASSLLAGLTDTQYF
TGTGCCAGCAGCCTCCTAGCGGGACTCACAGATACGCAGTATTTT
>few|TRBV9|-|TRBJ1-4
CATFHQGLEKLFF
TGTGCCACCTTCCACCAGGGTTTGGAAAAACTGTTTTTT
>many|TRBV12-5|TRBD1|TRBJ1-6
CASGPGTGDSPLHF
TGTGCTAGTGGTCCAGGGACAGGGGATTCACCCCTCCACTTT
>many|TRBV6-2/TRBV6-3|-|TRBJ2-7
CASSSSGRRYEQYF
TGTGCCAGCAGTTCCTCGGGGCGACGATACGAGCAGTACTTC
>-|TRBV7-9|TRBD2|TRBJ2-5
CASSRTSGTQETQYF
TGTGCCAGCAGCCGGACTAGCGGGACCCAAGAGACCCAGTACTTC
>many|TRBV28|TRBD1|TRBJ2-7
CASSNHGTAVSYEQYF
TGTGCCAGCAGCAACCATGGGACAGCCGTCTCCTACGAGCAGTACTTC